The present entry profiles one T cell receptor beta chain with its context. Its target is unknown. Researchers sorted more than 250,000 cells of each CD8+ T cell subset in triplicate. Germline V lookup: CDR1 SGHTA, CDR2 FQGNSA. The CDR3 is 16 residues long. The entry originates in a study of CXCR3-negative and CXCR3-positive naive CD8 T cells. Findings of the study overall: Naive cells that were CXCR3-positive had more hydrophobic TRB CDR3s (compared with CXCR3-negative naive cells).

The TRB cDNA libraries were prepared by 5' RACE with UMI labels. TCRdb reprocessed the 5' RACE reads; each CDR3 protein has one entry and no DNA is given. The table lists several thousand distinct CDR3 sequences. Sequences were obtained from naive CXCR3+ CD8+ T cells from blood. The subset denotes: CD45RO-CCR7+CD27+CD95- naive CD8+ T cells expressing CXCR3 (TNR3+). The clonotype was recovered from a human donor in good health. Some clones in this sample may be carry-over from other donors' samples. The rearrangement joins TRBV7-2 to TRBJ1-2; lacking DNA, the TRBD1 call made by TCRdb goes unchecked. This CDR3 reads CASSFPPGQGLRGYTF.